The next 25 T cell receptor beta chains were all read from a single sample in a study of cytomegalovirus exposure and HLA in healthy donors (dated by TCRdb to 2016 to 2017). Libraries were constructed by the immunoSEQ multiplex PCR assay. A mixture of 60 forward primers for TCR Vbeta segments and 13 reverse primers for TCR Jbeta segments was used in the multiplex PCR. The clones in this table, taken by TCRdb from immuneACCESS, are in-frame only. Not every clone is retained; where verified, under half of the shortfall comes from an unresolved V gene, and the cause of the rest is unknown. Present in this sample are approximately 140,000 clones, around 75% of which were seen just once. The top ten clonotypes cover under 2% of the sample. Sequencing used PBMCs. Receptors originate from a woman aged 18-29 years in good health and CMV-seronegative.

The chain carries TRBV29-1 and TRBJ1-2, with TRBD1 identical over 8 bases. J lost 1 base, V lost 3 bases, and 10 bases had no gene match. The CDR3 runs 16 residues. Germline V gives CDR1 SQVTM, CDR2 ANQGSEA. DNA for the CDR3: TGCAGCGTTGAGGAGGACAGGGCTGGAGTTAACTATGGCTACACCTTC. Its translation is CSVEEDRAGVNYGYTF.

The chain carries TRBV11-3 and TRBJ2-5; 10 nucleotides align to TRBD2. Germline CDR1 SGHNT, CDR2 YENEEA. CDR3 length equals 15 residues. V shed 5 bases, J shed 3 bases, and the junction held 6 bases outside the gene matches. The CDR3 reads CASSRGLAGEETQYF. CDR3 nucleotides: TGTGCCAGCAGCCGTGGCCTAGCGGGAGAAGAGACCCAGTACTTC.

The genes are TRBV4-2 and TRBJ2-1; 10 bases are a match to TRBD2. Germline values: CDR1 LGHNA, CDR2 YNFKEQ. The CDR3 is 16 amino acids. V lost 0 bases, J lost 4 bases, and 3 bases stayed unmatched. The DNA of the CDR3 is TGTGCCAGCAGCCAAGAAGGGACTAGCGTTTACAATGAGCAGTTCTTC. The encoded protein is CASSQEGTSVYNEQFF.

V gene TRBV11-3 combines with J gene TRBJ1-1, with TRBD1 as a possible D gene (5 bases). Trimming removed 2 bases from V and 4 bases from J, with 8 bases in between. Per germline, CDR1 SGHNT and CDR2 YENEEA. This CDR3 has 13 residues. In DNA form, the CDR3 reads TGTGCCAGCAGCTTAAGCCAGGGCACTGAAGCTTTCTTT. Residues: CASSLSQGTEAFF. Combining the CDR3 with reference TRBV11-3 and TRBJ1-1 gives the whole variable domain EAGVVQSPRYKIIEKKQPVAFWCNPISGHNTLYWYLQNLGQGPELLIRYENEEAVDDSQLPKDRFSAERLKGVDSTLKIQPAELGDSAVYLCASSLSQGTEAFFGQGTRLTVV.

The chain is built from TRBV18 and TRBJ2-3; D possibly corresponds to TRBD1 (5 bases). The germline CDR1 and CDR2 sequences are KGHSH and LQKENI. CDR3 length equals 15 residues. V lost 3 bases and J 2 bases, leaving 12 bases between the germline ends. The chain's CDR3 is CASSPYPDTTDTQYF. DNA for the CDR3: TGTGCCAGCTCACCTTACCCGGACACCACAGATACGCAGTATTTT.

The chain has TRBV5-6 and TRBJ1-5, with 7 bases matching TRBD1. This CDR3 spans 15 amino acids. Germline V gene sequence: CDR1 SGHDT, CDR2 YYEEEE. Unmatched junction bases numbered 4, after V lost 4 bases and J lost 0 bases. The CDR3 DNA sequence: TGTGCCAGCAGCGAGACAGGGAATAGCAATCAGCCCCAGCATTTT. Its translation: CASSETGNSNQPQHF. Full variable domain (missing parts from reference TRBV5-6 and TRBJ1-5): DAGVTQSPTHLIKTRGQQVTLRCSPKSGHDTVSWYQQALGQGPQFIFQYYEEEERQRGNFPDRFSGHQFPNYSSELNVNALLLGDSALYLCASSETGNSNQPQHFGDGTRLSIL.

The chain uses TRBV18 and TRBJ2-1, with D maybe TRBD1 (5 bases). The V end lost 4 bases, the J end lost 6 bases, and 19 bases lay between the germline ends. This CDR3 contains 16 residues. Germline V CDR1 and CDR2: KGHSH, LQKENI. The CDR3 DNA sequence: TGTGCCAGCTCACTATATTCGGTCCCTACAGGCAATGAGCAGTTCTTC. Its translation: CASSLYSVPTGNEQFF. The whole variable domain, remainder taken from reference TRBV18 and TRBJ2-1, is NAGVMQNPRHLVRRRGQEARLRCSPMKGHSHVYWYRQLPEEGLKFMVYLQKENIIDESGMPKERFSAEFPKEGPSILRIQQVVRGDSAAYFCASSLYSVPTGNEQFFGPGTRLTVL.

J is TRBJ2-5 and V is TRBV11-3; TRBD2 agrees at 13 bases. Unmatched junction bases numbered 3, after V lost 2 bases and J lost 9 bases. Germline V CDR1 and CDR2: SGHNT, YENEEA. The CDR3 spans 14 residues. CDR3 sequence: CASSLTSGRAAQYF. CDR3 bases: TGTGCCAGCAGCTTAACTAGCGGGAGGGCAGCCCAGTACTTC.

This chain joins TRBV7-2 and TRBJ2-3; the match to TRBD1 covers 9 bases. Trimming at V came to 5 bases and at J to 2 bases, leaving 5 bases not matched to a gene. CDR3 size: 15 residues. The germline gives CDR1 SGHTA, CDR2 FQGNSA. The CDR3 sequence is CASSHNRGLTDTQYF. The CDR3 DNA reads TGTGCCAGCAGCCATAACAGGGGGCTCACAGATACGCAGTATTTT.

This clone has just one count. This chain joins TRBV7-8 and TRBJ2-1; possibly TRBD2 for D (5 bases). CDR3 length equals 14 residues. The V end lost 2 bases, the J end lost 6 bases, and 11 bases lay between the germline ends. Per the germline V gene, CDR1 is SGHVS and CDR2 is FQNEAQ. CDR3 sequence reads: CASSLPTRGNEQFF. DNA of the CDR3: TGTGCCAGCAGCTTACCGACCCGGGGCAATGAGCAGTTCTTC.

This chain connects TRBV19 to TRBJ1-5; 8 bases are shared with TRBD1. The CDR3 spans 14 residues. V gave up 6 bases and J gave up 9 bases; unmatched junction bases: 10. From germline, CDR1 is LNHDA and CDR2 SQIVND (reference sequence). DNA for the CDR3: TGTGCCAGTAGGCTCGGGACAGGAGGGCGGCCCCAGCATTTT. It translates to CASRLGTGGRPQHF.

The chain carries TRBV4-2 and TRBJ2-2, with D tentatively TRBD2 (6 bases). This CDR3 is built from 17 residues. V was pared by 0 bases and J by 6 bases, with 17 bases between. CDR1 LGHNA and CDR2 YNFKEQ come from the germline V gene. CDR3 DNA sequence: TGTGCCAGCAGCCAAGATCATCCCTCTAGGGAGGCCGGGGAGCTGTTTTTT. It specifies CASSQDHPSREAGELFF.

The chain employs TRBV7-6 and TRBJ2-3, with D perhaps matching TRBD2 (5 bases). Germline V gene lookup returns CDR1 SGHVS and CDR2 FNYEAQ. CDR3 length equals 12 residues. V was shortened by 5 bases and J by 3 bases, with 6 bases between the two germline ends. CDR3 DNA sequence: TGTGCCAGCAGCCGGACTACAGATACGCAGTATTTT. Amino acid sequence: CASSRTTDTQYF. Looking up the rest from reference TRBV7-6 and TRBJ2-3 gives the full variable domain: GAGVSQSPRYKVTKRGQDVALRCDPISGHVSLYWYRQALGQGPEFLTYFNYEAQQDKSGLPNDRFSAERPEGSISTLTIQRTEQRDSAMYRCASSRTTDTQYFGPGTRLTVL.

This sequence joins TRBV19 and TRBJ1-1, with a tentative D call TRBD1 (5 bases). With 3 bases removed from V and 3 bases from J, the gap between germline ends came to 8 bases. The CDR3 has 13 residues. Germline values: CDR1 LNHDA, CDR2 SQIVND (reference sequence). The CDR3 spells CASSMVRDTEAFF. In nucleotides, the CDR3 is TGTGCCAGTAGTATGGTCAGGGACACTGAAGCTTTCTTT.

This sequence joins TRBV5-6 and TRBJ1-5; no definite D call. Germline lookup yields CDR1 SGHDT and CDR2 YYEEEE. V was shortened by 4 bases and J by 9 bases, with 11 bases between the two germline ends. The CDR3 consists of 12 residues. For the CDR3, the DNA is TGTGCCAGCAGCCGGGGAAGACGGCCCCAGCATTTT. Residues: CASSRGRRPQHF.

This sequence joins TRBV7-2 and TRBJ1-2; D is uncertain. CDR1 is SGHTA, CDR2 FQGNSA, per germline. The germline V and J ends were trimmed by 6 bases and 10 bases, with 15 bases remaining between them. CDR3 length: 12 amino acids. The CDR3 here is CASRPDPRDYTF. CDR3 DNA: TGTGCCAGCAGACCGGACCCTCGGGACTACACCTTC.

This clone showed up just once. The chain couples TRBV10-3 to TRBJ1-2, with TRBD1 as a possible D gene (6 bases). The CDR3 has 14 amino acids. The germline CDR1 and CDR2 sequences are ENHRY and SYGVKD. V dropped 5 bases and J dropped 6 bases, with 16 bases sitting between them. CDR3 amino acids: CAISPTGISNGYTF. The CDR3 DNA reads TGTGCCATCAGTCCTACAGGGATCAGTAATGGCTACACCTTC.

This clone was counted a single time. The chain has TRBV27 and TRBJ1-4; 7 bases are a match to TRBD1. The CDR3 extends over 15 amino acids. Germline CDR1 and CDR2: MNHEY and SMNVEV (reference sequence). V lost 4 bases to trimming and J lost 8 bases; unmatched junction nucleotides: 10. The CDR3 DNA follows: TGTGCCAGCAGTTCATTGACAGGGAGAAGCGAAAAACTGTTTTTT. Protein sequence: CASSSLTGRSEKLFF.

This sequence joins TRBV10-3 and TRBJ1-2; D uncertain. The germline V and J ends were trimmed by 5 bases and 1 base, with 8 bases remaining between them. The CDR3 is made up of 13 amino acids. Germline CDR1 reads ENHRY; CDR2 reads SYGVKD. The CDR3 bases are TGTGCCATCAGTCCTTACAGTAACTATGGCTACACCTTC. Translating gives CAISPYSNYGYTF.

This clone was seen more than once but under ten times. The gene calls are TRBV2 and TRBJ1-2, with a weak D call TRBD1 (5 bases). The V gene lost 7 bases and the J gene lost 4 bases, with 19 bases spanning the gap. The CDR3 has 15 amino acids. The germline V gene has CDR1 SNHLY and CDR2 FYNNEI. In DNA, the CDR3 is TGTGCCAGCAAAGTTTTTACAGGATACCCCTATGGCTACACCTTC. Amino acids: CASKVFTGYPYGYTF.

The chain couples TRBV5-6 to TRBJ1-2; D is perhaps TRBD1 (5 bases). CDR3 length: 18 residues. V was trimmed by 3 bases and J by 5 bases, leaving 26 bases between them. Germline loops: CDR1 SGHDT, CDR2 YYEEEE. CDR3 nucleotides: TGTGCCAGCAGCTCCCTCAACCTCTATAGGGGCCCCCAGTATGGCTACACCTTC. This translates into CASSSLNLYRGPQYGYTF. Complete variable domain (other parts from reference TRBV5-6 and TRBJ1-2): DAGVTQSPTHLIKTRGQQVTLRCSPKSGHDTVSWYQQALGQGPQFIFQYYEEEERQRGNFPDRFSGHQFPNYSSELNVNALLLGDSALYLCASSSLNLYRGPQYGYTFGSGTRLTVV.

The chain links TRBV7-9 to TRBJ1-1; D gene unclear. The V gene lost 1 base and the J gene lost 0 bases, with 12 bases spanning the gap. Germline V gives CDR1 SEHNR, CDR2 FQNEAQ (reference sequence). There are 16 residues in the CDR3. CDR3 region: CASSLVGNGVNTEAFF. The CDR3 bases are TGTGCCAGCAGCTTAGTAGGGAACGGGGTGAACACTGAAGCTTTCTTT. The complete variable domain, with remaining parts taken from reference TRBV7-9 and TRBJ1-1, reads DTGVSQNPRHKITKRGQNVTFRCDPISEHNRLYWYRQTLGQGPEFLTYFQNEAQLEKSRLLSDRFSAERPKGSFSTLEIQRTEQGDSAMYLCASSLVGNGVNTEAFFGQGTRLTVV.

The chain carries TRBV28 and TRBJ1-2; D may be TRBD1 (6 bases). The germline CDR1 and CDR2 sequences are MDHEN and SYDVKM. The germline V and J ends were trimmed by 6 bases and 5 bases, with 19 bases remaining between them. The length of the CDR3 is 15 residues. The CDR3 sequence is CASREDLTGKYGYTF. In DNA form, the CDR3 reads TGTGCCAGCAGGGAAGACTTAACAGGGAAATATGGCTACACCTTC.

This chain joins TRBV25-1 and TRBJ1-1, with 7 positions matching TRBD1. Germline CDR1 MGHDK, CDR2 SYGVNS. This CDR3 region has 15 residues. V lost 6 bases, J lost 5 bases, and 12 bases stayed unmatched. The CDR3 reads CASSREGARQTEAFF. CDR3 bases: TGTGCCAGCAGCCGGGAGGGGGCGCGACAAACTGAAGCTTTCTTT.

This clone was observed a single time. The chain couples TRBV7-2 to TRBJ1-5; TRBD1 aligns across 10 bases. From germline, CDR1 is SGHTA and CDR2 FQGNSA. The CDR3 is 17 residues long. V shed 2 bases and J 2 bases; nucleotides not matched to a gene: 6. This chain's CDR3 is CASSLSPGTGGNQPQHF. DNA of the CDR3: TGTGCCAGCAGCTTAAGTCCTGGGACAGGGGGCAATCAGCCCCAGCATTTT.